These 23 T cell receptor beta chains were all obtained from the same sample, sequenced in a study of CD8+ T cells in alopecia areata. Once RNA had been extracted, it was reverse transcribed into cDNA to act as the sequencing template. Sequenced by immunoSEQ multiplex PCR; TCRdb stores in-frame clones only, minus some. The sample presents under 20,000 clones, none singletons. Scientists pooled cutaneous lymph node cells and sorted them on CD4, CD8alpha, NKG2D, NKG2ACE and other markers. Sequencing used CD8+ T cells sorted from a lymph node. These receptors all come from a C3H/HeJ mouse with alopecia areata. The MHC haplotype of this mouse line is H2-k.

This clone was found many times. Gene names denote mouse genes. The read finishes 4 residues shy of the CDR3 end, and the germline J gene is used to complete it. The rearrangement links TRBV19 to TRBJ2-5; D possibly corresponds to TRBD2 (7 bases). The V gene's germline CDR1 is FNHDT and CDR2 SITEND (reference sequence). The CDR3 contains 15 residues. The CDR3 protein is CASSMALGAEDTQYF. CDR3 bases read: TGTGCCAGCAGTATGGCCCTGGGGGCAGAAGAC.

This clone was seen many times. The genes and germline here are from mouse. The read terminates 4 residues before the CDR3 end, so the remaining end is supplied by the germline J gene. The V gene is TRBV13-3, the J gene TRBJ2-7; D is perhaps TRBD1 (6 bases). This CDR3 spans 12 amino acids. Germline CDR1 NNHDY, CDR2 SYVADS. The CDR3 loop reads CASRRDKYEQYF. The CDR3 bases that were read are TGTGCCAGCAGGCGGGACAAATAT.

This clone was seen at least ten times. The gene names here belong to mouse. The sequenced fragment ends 4 residues before the CDR3 boundary, so the rest is inferred from the germline J gene. The V and J genes are TRBV13-3 and TRBJ2-1; D remains unclear. Germline V gene lookup returns CDR1 NNHDY and CDR2 SYVADS. V lost 1 base, J lost 0 bases, and 5 bases lay in between. There are 14 residues in the CDR3. The CDR3 is CASSDTNNYAEQFF. CDR3 bases read: TGTGCCAGCAGTGATACAAATAACTATGCT.

This clone has a handful of counts. Each gene name is a mouse one. Read coverage stops 4 residues before the CDR3 terminus; the germline J gene supplies the remainder. V is TRBV1 and J is TRBJ2-5; 10 bases match TRBD2. The CDR3 is 16 residues long. Unmatched junction bases numbered 3, after V lost 3 bases and J lost 0 bases. From germline, CDR1 is NSQYPW and CDR2 LRSPGD (reference sequence). The CDR3 sequence is CTCSARTGGNQDTQYF. CDR3 DNA (partial): TGCACCTGCAGTGCCCGGACTGGGGGTAACCAAGAC.

This clone was seen many times. Mouse germline and gene names are used. The observed sequence ends 4 residues before the CDR3 terminus, with the missing tail filled in from the germline J gene. J is TRBJ2-1 and V is TRBV13-3; 7 bases map to TRBD1. The CDR3 totals 14 residues. J was trimmed by 3 bases and V by 3 bases; bases with no gene match: 3. In germline, CDR1 is NNHDY, CDR2 SYVADS. The sequenced CDR3 bases are TGTGCCAGCAGTGGGACAGGTCGCTATGCT. Residues: CASSGTGRYA. The complete CDR3 reads CASSGTGRYAEQFF.

This clone was detected a few times. Each gene name is a mouse one. The read comes to an end 4 residues before the CDR3 does, leaving the germline J gene to fill in the end. The chain joins TRBV13-1 to TRBJ1-2, with 8 bases aligning to TRBD1. Germline CDR1 is NSHNY and CDR2 is SYGAGN. The CDR3 extends over 14 amino acids. The CDR3 region is CASSLTGAFSDYTF. The part of the CDR3 DNA that was read is TGTGCCAGCAGCTTGACAGGGGCGTTTTCC.

For this clone: Gene names and germline match the mouse. The read terminates 4 residues before the CDR3 end, so the remaining end is supplied by the germline J gene. The chain employs TRBV17 and TRBJ1-4; 10 nucleotides match TRBD1. Germline V CDR1 and CDR2: MNHDT, YYDKIL. This CDR3 is 17 amino acids long. CDR3 loop: CASSRDSGQGRGERLFF. The CDR3 bases that were read are TGTGCTAGCAGTAGAGATTCGGGACAGGGGAGGGGCGAA.

In its sample, this clone was seen many times. Each gene name is a mouse one. The CDR3 is cut off 4 residues early in the read; its end comes from the germline J gene. This rearrangement joins TRBV17 to TRBJ2-7; TRBD1 is a possible D gene (5 bases). The CDR3 is 14 amino acids. The V gene's germline CDR1 is MNHDT and CDR2 YYDKIL. CDR3 bases read: TGTGCTAGCAGTAGACGGCAGGGAGGGGAT. The encoded protein is CASSRRQGGD. Given in full, the CDR3 is CASSRRQGGDEQYF.

This clone was detected only a few times. Mouse gene names apply. The CDR3 spells CASSYGTTNSDYTF. The CDR3 bases that were read are TGTGCCAGCAGTTACGGGACAACAAACTCC. The chain recombines TRBV14 with TRBJ1-2; possible D gene TRBD1, 6 bases. The read gets to within 4 residues of the CDR3 end, and the germline J gene fills in the rest. Germline values: CDR1 SGHDT, CDR2 FRDEAV. Trimming removed 3 bases at V and 0 bases at J, with 9 bases between. This CDR3 is built from 14 residues.

Many counts were recorded for this clone. The genes are named according to mouse. Read coverage stops 4 residues before the CDR3 terminus; the germline J gene supplies the remainder. V is TRBV31 and J is TRBJ2-7; TRBD2 agrees at 9 bases. There are 14 residues in the CDR3. The germline V gene encodes CDR1 GKSSPN and CDR2 SITVG. Partial CDR3 DNA: TGTGCCTGGAGTCTAAGCCTGGGGGGGGAT. This gives the protein CAWSLSLGGD. In full, the CDR3 is CAWSLSLGGDEQYF.

This clone was seen more than once but under ten times. Gene names are mouse gene names. The read is 4 residues too short to cover the CDR3 end, so that end is filled in from the germline J gene. The chain is built from TRBV19 and TRBJ2-1; 11 bases are a match to TRBD2. V lost 5 bases to trimming and J lost 4 bases; unmatched junction nucleotides: 5. The germline V gene has CDR1 FNHDT and CDR2 SITEND (reference sequence). This CDR3 contains 15 residues. Partial CDR3 DNA: TGTGCCAGCAGCCCCGACTGGGGGGGGTATGCT. This translates into CASSPDWGGYA. The CDR3 in its entirety is CASSPDWGGYAEQFF.

This clone has more than one count but fewer than ten. These gene names are mouse names. The CDR3 end lies 4 residues beyond the end of the read and is filled in from the germline J gene. V is TRBV13-3 and J is TRBJ2-2, with 11 positions matching TRBD1. Germline lookup yields CDR1 NNHDY and CDR2 SYVADS. The CDR3 contains 15 residues. After removal of 4 bases from V and 2 bases from J, the junction contained 1 base not matched to a gene. CDR3 sequence reads: CASSWDRGNTGQLYF. The sequenced CDR3 bases are TGTGCCAGCAGTTGGGACAGGGGGAACACCGGG.

About this clone itself: Gene names and germline refer to mouse. The read falls 4 residues short of the CDR3 end, and the missing part is taken from the germline J gene. This sequence joins TRBV19 and TRBJ1-1; TRBD1 is a possible D gene (5 bases). Germline CDR1 and CDR2: FNHDT and SITEND (reference sequence). V lost 3 bases and J 1 base, leaving 10 bases between the germline ends. The CDR3 consists of 14 residues. The CDR3 loop is CASSTRVGNTEVFF. The part of the CDR3 DNA that was read is TGTGCCAGCAGTACCAGGGTGGGAAACACA.

Points on this clone: The gene names given are mouse names. The sequenced fragment ends 4 residues before the CDR3 boundary, so the rest is inferred from the germline J gene. The genes are TRBV5 and TRBJ2-5; tentatively, D is TRBD2 (5 bases). Germline loops: CDR1 LGHNA, CDR2 YNLKQL (reference sequence). CDR3 length: 15 residues. The V and J ends lost 0 bases and 0 bases respectively, with 7 bases between them. Here the CDR3 reads CASSQDGVNQDTQYF. The part of the CDR3 DNA that was read is TGTGCCAGCAGCCAAGATGGGGTTAACCAAGAC.

This clone was seen at least ten times. Gene names and germline refer to mouse. The read gets to within 4 residues of the CDR3 end, and the germline J gene fills in the rest. This chain joins TRBV13-1 and TRBJ2-1; 9 bases agree with TRBD2. The CDR3 has 14 amino acids. The germline CDR1 and CDR2 sequences are NSHNY and SYGAGN. CDR3 residues: CASSVGGARAEQFF. Incomplete CDR3 DNA: TGTGCCAGCAGTGTTGGGGGGGCTCGCGCT.

At least ten counts were recorded for this clone. Gene and germline names: mouse. The read ends 4 residues early relative to the CDR3; the germline J gene fills the gap. This chain joins TRBV3 and TRBJ2-7; 9 bases fit TRBD2. The V gene end was trimmed by 3 bases and the J gene end by 0 bases; junction bases not matched to a gene: 6. The CDR3 contains 16 residues. CDR1 SNHLY and CDR2 FYNGKV come from the germline V gene (reference sequence). Here the CDR3 reads CASSFSGGGSSYEQYF. Incomplete CDR3 DNA: TGTGCCAGCAGCTTTTCTGGGGGGGGGAGCTCCTAT.

This clone was detected only a few times. These gene names are mouse names. The sequence runs out 4 residues before the end of the CDR3; the remainder is reconstructed from the germline J gene. The chain carries TRBV13-2 and TRBJ2-5, with 7 bases aligning to TRBD1. The CDR3 is 14 residues long. CDR1 is NNHNN and CDR2 is SYGAGS in the germline V gene (reference sequence). The CDR3 is CASGGQGGGDTQYF. The CDR3 bases that were read are TGTGCCAGCGGTGGACAGGGCGGGGGAGAC.

For this clone: Here the gene names and germline are mouse. The sequence runs out 4 residues before the end of the CDR3; the remainder is reconstructed from the germline J gene. The J gene is TRBJ1-1, the V gene TRBV16; 9 nucleotides agree with TRBD1. The CDR3 sequence is 14 residues long. The germline CDR1 and CDR2 sequences are SGHSA and FRNQAP. J gave up 4 bases and V 1 base, and 1 base lay outside the gene matches. The DNA read from the CDR3 is TGTGCAAGCAGCTTAGCGGGACAGGGCACA. This sequence encodes CASSLAGQGT. The whole CDR3 region reads CASSLAGQGTEVFF. The entire variable domain, with the rest obtained from reference TRBV16 and TRBJ1-1, is as follows: NAGVIQTPRHKVTGKGQEATLWCEPISGHSAVFWYRQTIVQGLEFLTYFRNQAPIDDSGMPKERFSAQMPNQSHSTLKIQSTQPQDSAVYLCASSLAGQGTEVFFGKGTRLTVV.

This clone was detected many times. Gene names and germline match the mouse. The sequence runs out 4 residues before the end of the CDR3; the remainder is reconstructed from the germline J gene. This sequence joins TRBV13-3 and TRBJ1-2, with D possibly being TRBD1 (6 bases). Deletions cut 5 bases from V and 1 base from J, with 15 bases between. This CDR3 has 15 residues. CDR1 NNHDY and CDR2 SYVADS come from the germline V gene. CDR3 protein: CASRDSKGINSDYTF. CDR3 DNA (partial): TGTGCCAGCAGGGACAGTAAGGGAATAAACTCC.

This clone occurred many times. Genes and germline are mouse. The read ends 4 residues early relative to the CDR3; the germline J gene fills the gap. The chain has TRBV13-3 and TRBJ2-5; the D gene is possibly TRBD1 (5 bases). Germline lookup yields CDR1 NNHDY and CDR2 SYVADS. V lost 2 bases, J lost 1 base, and 8 bases lay in between. The CDR3 sequence is 14 residues long. CDR3 DNA, as far as it was read: TGTGCCAGCAGTGACAGGGATGACCAAGAC. The encoded protein is CASSDRDDQD. The CDR3 in full is CASSDRDDQDTQYF.

Of note for this clone: These gene names are mouse names. The read comes to an end 4 residues before the CDR3 does, leaving the germline J gene to fill in the end. The chain has TRBV31 and TRBJ2-5, with 8 bases identical to TRBD2. CDR1 and CDR2 (germline): GKSSPN, SITVG. The CDR3 runs to 15 residues. The ends lost 1 base at V and 0 bases at J; junction bases unmatched: 3. CDR3 in amino acids: CAWSRLGTNQDTQYF. Partial CDR3 DNA: TGTGCCTGGAGTCGACTGGGGACTAACCAAGAC.

Points on this clone: The genes and germline here are from mouse. The DNA ends 4 residues before the CDR3 does, and the rest of the CDR3 is filled in from the germline J gene. The chain uses TRBV19 and TRBJ2-5; 7 positions agree with TRBD1. V was pared by 5 bases and J by 1 base, with 4 bases of the junction left unmatched. Germline-derived CDR1 and CDR2 are FNHDT and SITEND (reference sequence). The length of the CDR3 is 14 residues. The CDR3 loop is CASSPDRDQDTQYF. The sequenced part of the CDR3 DNA is TGTGCCAGCAGCCCAGACAGGGACCAAGAC.

In its sample, this clone was seen many times. Gene labels here are mouse ones. The read ends 4 residues shy of where the CDR3 ends; the end is completed using the germline J gene. V is TRBV13-3 and J is TRBJ2-2, with TRBD2 matching 10 bases. This CDR3 region has 15 residues. With V trimmed by 5 bases and J by 2 bases, 3 bases remained unmatched. Germline assignment: CDR1 NNHDY and CDR2 SYVADS. The CDR3 bases that were read are TGTGCCAGCAGCGTGGACTGGGGGAACACCGGG. It is translated as CASSVDWGNTG. The full CDR3 sequence reads CASSVDWGNTGQLYF.